Sequencing of this T cell receptor beta chain was carried out in a study of circulating and synovial CD4+ cells in juvenile arthritis. Study-wide findings and caveats: Shared-clonotype fractions with synovium likely underestimate full repertoire overlap. These blood cells shared more CDR3 sequences with synovium than bulk blood. T cell genome counts differed by at least an order of magnitude between CPL and CD4 samples.

Germline assignment: CDR1 MGHRA and CDR2 YSYEKL. The CDR3 covers 18 residues. J was trimmed by 0 bases and V by 0 bases; bases with no gene match: 9. Patients with active juvenile idiopathic arthritis donated these samples. TCRdb's table, derived via immunoSEQ multiplex PCR, lists solely in-frame clones and lacks some. This repertoire shows 30,000 to 40,000 clones, more than 90% found once; its top ten account for approximately 0.68%. This clone was found a few times. The antigen is unknown. The sequencing input was CD4+ T cells from blood. This chain connects TRBV4-1 to TRBJ2-3; TRBD2 agrees at 7 bases. The TCR originated in a human donor with juvenile idiopathic arthritis. For the CDR3, the DNA is TGCGCCAGCAGCCAAGATCGGGGAGGGCTTGCTAGCACAGATACGCAGTATTTT. This codes for CASSQDRGGLASTDTQYF.